These 9 T cell receptor beta chains were sequenced from one sample in a study of cytomegalovirus exposure and HLA in healthy donors. The PCR ran on 60 Vbeta and 13 Jbeta primers. The repertoire was sequenced with immunoSEQ multiplex PCR; TCRdb's copy has only in-frame clones and lacks some. The table records 150,000 or so clones, 75% to 80% of them present only once. The source material was PBMCs. These receptors all stem from a man aged 35 to 55 in good health and CMV-seropositive.

The chain has TRBV11-3 and TRBJ1-4, with 7 bases identical to TRBD1. V dropped 5 bases and J dropped 0; count of bases not matched to a gene: 9. The CDR3 runs to 17 residues. Germline lookup yields CDR1 SGHNT and CDR2 YENEEA. CDR3: CASSLSGTAATNEKLFF. The CDR3, as DNA: TGTGCCAGCAGCCTATCCGGGACAGCCGCAACTAATGAAAAACTGTTTTTT.

The J gene is TRBJ1-6, the V gene TRBV2; D might be TRBD1 (5 bases). Germline lookup yields CDR1 SNHLY and CDR2 FYNNEI. Deletions cut 5 bases from V and 10 bases from J, with 18 bases between. This CDR3 spans 15 amino acids. CDR3 sequence (DNA): TGTGCCAGCAGTAGTAGGACAAGTTCAGACTCACCCCTCCACTTT. This sequence encodes CASSSRTSSDSPLHF.

This clone was recorded once. This rearrangement joins TRBV28 to TRBJ2-2, with D perhaps matching TRBD1 (6 bases). The germline V and J ends were trimmed by 3 bases and 6 bases, with 14 bases remaining between them. The V gene's germline CDR1 is MDHEN and CDR2 SYDVKM. The CDR3 has 15 residues. The chain's CDR3 is CASSLSVQGPGELFF. As DNA, the CDR3 is TGTGCCAGCAGTTTGTCAGTACAGGGCCCCGGGGAGCTGTTTTTT.

The chain couples TRBV4-1 to TRBJ2-3, with TRBD2 identical over 9 bases. The ends lost 0 bases at V and 1 base at J; junction bases unmatched: 8. From germline, CDR1 is MGHRA and CDR2 YSYEKL. This CDR3 has 18 residues. The CDR3, as DNA: TGCGCCAGCAGCCAAGATAGTATTCTAGCGGGACGCACAGATACGCAGTATTTT. Amino acids: CASSQDSILAGRTDTQYF.

The chain couples TRBV5-1 to TRBJ2-1; TRBD1 might be the D (5 bases). The CDR3 runs to 13 residues. Germline V gene sequence: CDR1 SGHRS, CDR2 YFSETQ. The germline V and J ends were trimmed by 7 bases and 2 bases, with 10 bases remaining between them. The CDR3 sequence is CASHTRAYNEQFF. The CDR3 region has the DNA TGCGCCAGCCATACCAGGGCCTACAATGAGCAGTTCTTC.

This clone was seen more than once but under ten times. The V and J genes are TRBV27 and TRBJ1-1; D may be TRBD1 (6 bases). This CDR3 is 15 amino acids long. Germline CDR1 and CDR2: MNHEY and SMNVEV (reference sequence). V lost 5 bases, J lost 0 bases, and 13 bases lay in between. CDR3 in amino acids: CASSARDNLNTEAFF. The CDR3 coding sequence is TGTGCCAGCAGTGCCCGGGACAACCTGAACACTGAAGCTTTCTTT.

V gene TRBV18 combines with J gene TRBJ1-6; 8 nucleotides match TRBD1. V shed 2 bases, J shed 7 bases, and the junction held 7 bases outside the gene matches. CDR1 and CDR2 from the germline V gene are KGHSH and LQKENI. CDR3 size: 16 residues. The CDR3 protein is CASSPFQGARNSPLHF. The CDR3 coding sequence is TGTGCCAGCTCACCATTCCAGGGGGCAAGAAATTCACCCCTCCACTTT.

The chain employs TRBV14 and TRBJ2-1, with TRBD1 matching 7 bases. The CDR3 sequence is 16 residues long. The trim removed 0 bases at V and 4 bases at J, leaving 6 bases unmatched. CDR1 is SGHDN and CDR2 is FVKESK in the germline V gene. For the CDR3, the DNA is TGTGCCAGCAGCCAAGAGGACAGGCCTAATTACAATGAGCAGTTCTTC. It yields the protein CASSQEDRPNYNEQFF.

The rearrangement uses TRBV5-1 and TRBJ2-1; TRBD2 agrees at 9 bases. Germline CDR1 reads SGHRS; CDR2 reads YFSETQ. After removal of 2 bases from V and 3 bases from J, the junction contained 3 bases not matched to a gene. This CDR3 spans 15 amino acids. Here the CDR3 reads CASSFSSGDYNEQFF. In DNA form, the CDR3 reads TGCGCCAGCAGCTTCTCTAGCGGGGACTACAATGAGCAGTTCTTC. Supplemented by reference TRBV5-1 and TRBJ2-1, the full variable domain reads KAGVTQTPRYLIKTRGQQVTLSCSPISGHRSVSWYQQTPGQGLQFLFEYFSETQRNKGNFPGRFSGRQFSNSRSEMNVSTLELGDSALYLCASSFSSGDYNEQFFGPGTRLTVL.